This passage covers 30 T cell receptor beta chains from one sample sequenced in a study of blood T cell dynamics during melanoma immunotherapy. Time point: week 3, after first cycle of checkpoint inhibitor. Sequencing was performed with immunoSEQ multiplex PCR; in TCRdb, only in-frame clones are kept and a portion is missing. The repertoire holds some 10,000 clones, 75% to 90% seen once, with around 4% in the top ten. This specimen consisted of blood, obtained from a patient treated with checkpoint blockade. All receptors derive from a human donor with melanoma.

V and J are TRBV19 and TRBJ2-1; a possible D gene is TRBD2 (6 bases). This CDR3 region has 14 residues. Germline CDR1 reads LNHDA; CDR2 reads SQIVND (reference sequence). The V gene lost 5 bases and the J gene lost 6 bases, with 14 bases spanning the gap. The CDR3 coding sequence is TGTGCCAGTAGTCTACTGGGACTCTCCAATGAGCAGTTCTTC. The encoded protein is CASSLLGLSNEQFF. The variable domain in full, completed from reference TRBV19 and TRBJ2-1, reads DGGITQSPKYLFRKEGQNVTLSCEQNLNHDAMYWYRQDPGQGLRLIYYSQIVNDFQKGDIAEGYSVSREKKESFPLTVTSAQKNPTAFYLCASSLLGLSNEQFFGPGTRLTVL.

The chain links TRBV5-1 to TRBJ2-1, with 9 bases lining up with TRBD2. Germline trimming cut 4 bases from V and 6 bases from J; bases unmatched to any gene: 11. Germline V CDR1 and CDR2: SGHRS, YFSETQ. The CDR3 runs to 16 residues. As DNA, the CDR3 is TGCGCCAGCAGCCCTGGGGCTAGCGGGATTATCAATGAGCAGTTCTTC. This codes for CASSPGASGIINEQFF.

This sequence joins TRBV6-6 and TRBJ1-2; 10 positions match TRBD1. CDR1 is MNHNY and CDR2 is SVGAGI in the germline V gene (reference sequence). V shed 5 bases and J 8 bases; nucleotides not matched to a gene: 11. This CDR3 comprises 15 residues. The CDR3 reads CASSLKTRDRGGYTF. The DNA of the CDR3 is TGTGCCAGCAGTCTAAAGACCCGGGACAGGGGCGGCTACACCTTC.

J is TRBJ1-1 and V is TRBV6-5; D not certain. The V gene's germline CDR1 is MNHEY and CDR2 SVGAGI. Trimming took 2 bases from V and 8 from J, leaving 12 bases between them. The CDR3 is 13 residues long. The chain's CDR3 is CASSYRPREEAFF. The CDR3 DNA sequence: TGTGCCAGCAGTTACCGCCCCCGGGAAGAAGCTTTCTTT.

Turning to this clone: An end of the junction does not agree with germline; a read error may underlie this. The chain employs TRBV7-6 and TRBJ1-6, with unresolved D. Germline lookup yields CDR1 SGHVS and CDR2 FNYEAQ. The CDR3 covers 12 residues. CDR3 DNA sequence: TGTGCCAGCAGCTCCTATTATTCACCCCTCCACTTT. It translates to CASSSYYSPLHF. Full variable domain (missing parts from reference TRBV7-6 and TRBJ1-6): GAGVSQSPRYKVTKRGQDVALRCDPISGHVSLYWYRQALGQGPEFLTYFNYEAQQDKSGLPNDRFSAERPEGSISTLTIQRTEQRDSAMYRCASSSYYSPLHFGNGTRLTVT.

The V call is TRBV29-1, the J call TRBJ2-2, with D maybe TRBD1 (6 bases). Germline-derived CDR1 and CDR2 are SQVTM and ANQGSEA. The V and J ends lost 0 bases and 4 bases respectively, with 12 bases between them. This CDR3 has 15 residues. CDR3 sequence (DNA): TGCAGCGTTGAAGATACAGGGAGCGCCACCGGGGAGCTGTTTTTT. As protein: CSVEDTGSATGELFF.

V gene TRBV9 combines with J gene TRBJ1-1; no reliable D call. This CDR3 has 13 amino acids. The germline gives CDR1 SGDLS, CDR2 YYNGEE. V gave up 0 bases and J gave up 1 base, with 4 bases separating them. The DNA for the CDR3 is TGTGCCAGCAGCGTAGGCCCGAACACTGAAGCTTTCTTT. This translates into CASSVGPNTEAFF.

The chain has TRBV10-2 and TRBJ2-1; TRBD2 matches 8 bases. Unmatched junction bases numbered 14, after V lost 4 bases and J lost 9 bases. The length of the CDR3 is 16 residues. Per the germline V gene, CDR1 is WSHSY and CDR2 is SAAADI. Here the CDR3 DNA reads TGCGCCAGCAGTGCCATTCTAGCGGGCGCGGGCGGTGAGCAGTTCTTC. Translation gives CASSAILAGAGGEQFF.

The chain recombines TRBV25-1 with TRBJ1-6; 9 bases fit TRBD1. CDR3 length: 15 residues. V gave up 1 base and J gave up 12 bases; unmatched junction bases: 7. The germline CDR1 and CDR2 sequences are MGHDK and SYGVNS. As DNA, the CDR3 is TGTGCCAGCAGTGAATTACAGGGGGCTCGAGGACCCCTCCACTTT. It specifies CASSELQGARGPLHF.

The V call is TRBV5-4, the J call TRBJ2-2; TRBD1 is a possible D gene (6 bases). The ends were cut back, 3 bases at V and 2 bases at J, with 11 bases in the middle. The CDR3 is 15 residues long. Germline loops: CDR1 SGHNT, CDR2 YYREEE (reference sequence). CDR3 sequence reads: CASSYQDRNTGELFF. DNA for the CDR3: TGTGCCAGCAGCTACCAGGACAGAAACACCGGGGAGCTGTTTTTT.

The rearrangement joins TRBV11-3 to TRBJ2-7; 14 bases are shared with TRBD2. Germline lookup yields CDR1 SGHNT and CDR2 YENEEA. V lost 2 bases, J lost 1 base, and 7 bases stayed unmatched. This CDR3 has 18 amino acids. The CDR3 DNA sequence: TGTGCCAGCAGCTTAATGGGACTAGCGGGAGTCGAGTCCTACGAGCAGTACTTC. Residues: CASSLMGLAGVESYEQYF.

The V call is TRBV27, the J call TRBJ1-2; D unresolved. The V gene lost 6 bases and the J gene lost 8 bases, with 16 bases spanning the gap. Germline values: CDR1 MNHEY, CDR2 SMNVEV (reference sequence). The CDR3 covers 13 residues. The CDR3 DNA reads TGTGCCAGCAGCTCGAAGGCGGCGGGGGGCTACACCTTC. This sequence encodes CASSSKAAGGYTF.

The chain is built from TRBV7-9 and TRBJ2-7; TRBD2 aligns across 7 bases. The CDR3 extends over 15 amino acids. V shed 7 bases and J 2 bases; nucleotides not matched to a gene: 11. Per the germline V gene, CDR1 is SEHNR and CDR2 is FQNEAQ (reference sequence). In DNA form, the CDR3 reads TGTGCCAGCACCAGACAAGGGGACTACACCTACGAGCAGTACTTC. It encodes CASTRQGDYTYEQYF.

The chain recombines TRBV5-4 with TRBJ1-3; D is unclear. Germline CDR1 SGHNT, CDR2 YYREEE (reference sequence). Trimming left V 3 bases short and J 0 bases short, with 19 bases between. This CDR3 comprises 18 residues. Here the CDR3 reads CASSSGTYTGFSGNTIYF. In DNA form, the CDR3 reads TGTGCCAGCAGCTCAGGAACGTATACGGGGTTCTCTGGAAACACCATATATTTT.

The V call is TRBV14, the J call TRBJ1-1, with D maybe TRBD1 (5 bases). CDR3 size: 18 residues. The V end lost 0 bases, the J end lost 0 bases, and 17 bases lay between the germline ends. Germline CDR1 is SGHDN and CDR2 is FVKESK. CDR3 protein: CASSQDRQVKGMNTEAFF. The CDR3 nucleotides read TGTGCCAGCAGCCAAGATCGGCAGGTAAAGGGGATGAACACTGAAGCTTTCTTT.

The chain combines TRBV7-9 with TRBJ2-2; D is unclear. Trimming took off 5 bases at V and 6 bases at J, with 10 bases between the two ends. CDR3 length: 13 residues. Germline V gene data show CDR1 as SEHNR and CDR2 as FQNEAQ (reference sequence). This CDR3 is CASSVDRAGELFF. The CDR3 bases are TGTGCCAGCAGCGTGGACCGAGCCGGGGAGCTGTTTTTT. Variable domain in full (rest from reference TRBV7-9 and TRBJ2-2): DTGVSQNPRHKITKRGQNVTFRCDPISEHNRLYWYRQTLGQGPEFLTYFQNEAQLEKSRLLSDRFSAERPKGSFSTLEIQRTEQGDSAMYLCASSVDRAGELFFGEGSRLTVL.

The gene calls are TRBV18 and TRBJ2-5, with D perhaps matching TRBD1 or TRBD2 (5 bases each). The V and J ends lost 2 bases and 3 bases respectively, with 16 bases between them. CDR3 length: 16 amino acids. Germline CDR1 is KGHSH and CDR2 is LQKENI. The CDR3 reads CASSPKLRGKKETQYF. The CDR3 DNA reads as TGTGCCAGCTCACCAAAATTGAGGGGCAAAAAAGAGACCCAGTACTTC.

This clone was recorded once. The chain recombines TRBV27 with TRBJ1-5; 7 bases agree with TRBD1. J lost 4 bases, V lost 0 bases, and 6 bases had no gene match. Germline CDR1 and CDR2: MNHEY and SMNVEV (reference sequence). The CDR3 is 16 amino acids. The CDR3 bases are TGTGCCAGCAGTTTATCGTCAGGGGGGGTGAATCAGCCCCAGCATTTT. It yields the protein CASSLSSGGVNQPQHF.

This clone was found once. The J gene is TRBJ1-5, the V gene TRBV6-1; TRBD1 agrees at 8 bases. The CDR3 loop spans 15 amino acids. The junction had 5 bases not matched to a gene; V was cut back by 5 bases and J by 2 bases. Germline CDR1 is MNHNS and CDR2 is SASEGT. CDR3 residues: CASSPDRGGNQPQHF. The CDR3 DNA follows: TGTGCCAGCAGTCCAGACAGGGGAGGCAATCAGCCCCAGCATTTT.

DNA of the CDR3: TGTGCCAGCACCACCTTGCTAAGGGGAGGTAATCAGCCCCAGCATTTT. It translates to CASTTLLRGGNQPQHF. The rearrangement links TRBV27 to TRBJ1-5; possible D gene TRBD1, 5 bases. In germline, CDR1 is MNHEY, CDR2 SMNVEV (reference sequence). The CDR3 is 16 amino acids. Between the trimmed V and J ends, which lost 7 bases and 4 bases, there was a span of 20 bases.

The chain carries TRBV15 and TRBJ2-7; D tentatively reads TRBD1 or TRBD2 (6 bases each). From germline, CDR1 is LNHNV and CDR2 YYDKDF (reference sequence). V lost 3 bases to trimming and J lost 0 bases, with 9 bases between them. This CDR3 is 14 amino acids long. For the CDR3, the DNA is TGTGCCACCAGCAGCCGGGGGCTCTCCTACGAGCAGTACTTC. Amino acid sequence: CATSSRGLSYEQYF. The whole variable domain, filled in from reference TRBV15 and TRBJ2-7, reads DAMVIQNPRYQVTQFGKPVTLSCSQTLNHNVMYWYQQKSSQAPKLLFHYYDKDFNNEADTPDNFQSRRPNTSFCFLDIRSPGLGDTAMYLCATSSRGLSYEQYFGPGTRLTVT.

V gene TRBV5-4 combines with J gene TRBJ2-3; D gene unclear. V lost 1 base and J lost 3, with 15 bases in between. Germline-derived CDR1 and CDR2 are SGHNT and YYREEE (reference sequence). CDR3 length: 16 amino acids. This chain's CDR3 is CASSLSGSMGTDTQYF. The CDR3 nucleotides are TGTGCCAGCAGCTTGAGTGGGTCGATGGGGACAGATACGCAGTATTTT. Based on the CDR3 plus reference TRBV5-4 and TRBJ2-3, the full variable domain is ETGVTQSPTHLIKTRGQQVTLRCSSQSGHNTVSWYQQALGQGPQFIFQYYREEENGRGNFPPRFSGLQFPNYSSELNVNALELDDSALYLCASSLSGSMGTDTQYFGPGTRLTVL.

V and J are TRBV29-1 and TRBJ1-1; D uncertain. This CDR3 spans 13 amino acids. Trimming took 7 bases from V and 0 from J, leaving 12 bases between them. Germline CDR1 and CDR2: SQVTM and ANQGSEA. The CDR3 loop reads CSGSEALNTEAFF. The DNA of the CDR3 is TGCAGCGGATCTGAGGCCCTGAACACTGAAGCTTTCTTT.

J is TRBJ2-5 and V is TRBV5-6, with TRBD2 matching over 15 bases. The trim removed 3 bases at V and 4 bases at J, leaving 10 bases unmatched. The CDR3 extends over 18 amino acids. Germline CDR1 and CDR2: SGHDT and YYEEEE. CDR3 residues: CASSWGTSGRRRGETQYF. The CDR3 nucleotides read TGTGCCAGCAGCTGGGGGACTAGCGGGAGGAGACGAGGAGAGACCCAGTACTTC.

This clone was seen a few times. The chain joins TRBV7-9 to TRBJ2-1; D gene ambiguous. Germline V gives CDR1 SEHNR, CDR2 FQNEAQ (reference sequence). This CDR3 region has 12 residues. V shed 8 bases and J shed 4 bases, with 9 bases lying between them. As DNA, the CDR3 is TGTGCCAGCCTTGTCGCATACAATGAGCAGTTCTTC. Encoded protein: CASLVAYNEQFF.

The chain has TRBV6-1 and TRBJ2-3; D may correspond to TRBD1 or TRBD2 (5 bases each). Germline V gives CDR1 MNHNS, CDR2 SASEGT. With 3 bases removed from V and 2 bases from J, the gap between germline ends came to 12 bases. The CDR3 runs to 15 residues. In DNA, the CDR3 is TGTGCCAGCAGTGACATGGGGGACCTCACAGATACGCAGTATTTT. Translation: CASSDMGDLTDTQYF.

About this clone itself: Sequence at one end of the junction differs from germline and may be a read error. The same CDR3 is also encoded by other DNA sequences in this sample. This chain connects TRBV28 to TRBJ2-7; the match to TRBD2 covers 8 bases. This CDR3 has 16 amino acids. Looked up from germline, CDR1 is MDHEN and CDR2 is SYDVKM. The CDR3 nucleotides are TGCGCCAGCAGTTTATGGACTAGCCGGGAGGGCTACGAGCAGTACTTC. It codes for CASSLWTSREGYEQYF.

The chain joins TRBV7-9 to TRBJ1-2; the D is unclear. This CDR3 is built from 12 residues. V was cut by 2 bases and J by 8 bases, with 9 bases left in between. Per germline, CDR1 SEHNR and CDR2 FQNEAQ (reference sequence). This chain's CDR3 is CASSLRGRGYTF. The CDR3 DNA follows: TGTGCCAGCAGCTTACGCGGGCGGGGCTACACCTTC.

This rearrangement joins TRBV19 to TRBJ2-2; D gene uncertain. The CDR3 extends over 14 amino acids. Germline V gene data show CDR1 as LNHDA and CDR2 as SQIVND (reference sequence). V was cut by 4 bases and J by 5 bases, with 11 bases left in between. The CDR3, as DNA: TGTGCCAGTAGTAGCCCCCCAAGGACCGGGGAGCTGTTTTTT. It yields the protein CASSSPPRTGELFF.

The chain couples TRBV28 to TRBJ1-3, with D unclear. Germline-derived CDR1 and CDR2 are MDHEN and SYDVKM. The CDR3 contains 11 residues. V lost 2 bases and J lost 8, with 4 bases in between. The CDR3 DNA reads TGTGCCAGCAGTTTAGCAGACACCATATATTTT. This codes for CASSLADTIYF.